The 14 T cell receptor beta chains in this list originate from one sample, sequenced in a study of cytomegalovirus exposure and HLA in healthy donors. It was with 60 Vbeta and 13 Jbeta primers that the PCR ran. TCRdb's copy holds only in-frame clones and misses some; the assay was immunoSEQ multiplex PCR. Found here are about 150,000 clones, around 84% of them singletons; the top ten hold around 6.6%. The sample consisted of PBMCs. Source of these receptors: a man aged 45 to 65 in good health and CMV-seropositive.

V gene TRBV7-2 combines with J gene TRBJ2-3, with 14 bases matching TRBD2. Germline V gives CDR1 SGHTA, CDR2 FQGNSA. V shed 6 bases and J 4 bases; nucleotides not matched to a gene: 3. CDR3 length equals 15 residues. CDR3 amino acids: CASSGLAGGPDTQYF. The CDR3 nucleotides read TGTGCCAGCAGTGGACTAGCGGGAGGTCCAGATACGCAGTATTTT.

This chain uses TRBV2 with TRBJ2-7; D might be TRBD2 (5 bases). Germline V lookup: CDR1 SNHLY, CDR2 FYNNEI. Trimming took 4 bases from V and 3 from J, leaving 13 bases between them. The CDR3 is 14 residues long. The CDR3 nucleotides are TGTGCCAGCAGTGGGGAACCGCGGGTCTACGAGCAGTACGTC. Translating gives CASSGEPRVYEQYV.

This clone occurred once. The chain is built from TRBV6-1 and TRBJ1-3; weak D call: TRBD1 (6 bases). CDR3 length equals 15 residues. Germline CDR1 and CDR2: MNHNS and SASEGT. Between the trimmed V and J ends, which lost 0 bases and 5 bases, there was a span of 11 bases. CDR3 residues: CASSEAGDRRNTIYF. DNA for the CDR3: TGTGCCAGCAGTGAAGCAGGAGACAGGAGAAACACCATATATTTT.

The CDR3 region has the DNA TGCGCCAGCAGCCAATCGCCGGGGCCGGGAGACGGGGAGCTGTTTTTT. Its protein is CASSQSPGPGDGELFF. The gene calls are TRBV4-1 and TRBJ2-2; a weak D match, TRBD2 (6 bases). The CDR3 is 16 residues long. The germline V gene has CDR1 MGHRA and CDR2 YSYEKL. V lost 2 bases to trimming and J lost 7 bases, with 17 bases between them.

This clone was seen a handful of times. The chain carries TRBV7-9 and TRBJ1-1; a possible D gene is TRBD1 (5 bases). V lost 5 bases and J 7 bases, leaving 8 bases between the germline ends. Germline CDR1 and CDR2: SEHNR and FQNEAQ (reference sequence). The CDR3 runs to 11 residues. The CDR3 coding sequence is TGTGCCAGCAGCGCCACAGGTGAAGCTTTCTTT. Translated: CASSATGEAFF.

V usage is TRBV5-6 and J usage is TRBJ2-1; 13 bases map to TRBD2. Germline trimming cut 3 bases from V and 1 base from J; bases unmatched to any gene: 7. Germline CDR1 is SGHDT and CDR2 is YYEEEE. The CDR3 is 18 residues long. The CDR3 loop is CASSSRTSGSLSYNEQFF. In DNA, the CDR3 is TGTGCCAGCAGCTCGAGGACTAGCGGGAGTCTGTCCTACAATGAGCAGTTCTTC.

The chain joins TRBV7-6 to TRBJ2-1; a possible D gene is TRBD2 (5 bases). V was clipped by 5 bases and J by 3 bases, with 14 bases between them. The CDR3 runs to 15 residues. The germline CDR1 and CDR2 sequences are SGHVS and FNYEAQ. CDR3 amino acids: CASSPEVARYNEQFF. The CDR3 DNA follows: TGTGCCAGCAGCCCGGAGGTGGCCCGCTACAATGAGCAGTTCTTC.

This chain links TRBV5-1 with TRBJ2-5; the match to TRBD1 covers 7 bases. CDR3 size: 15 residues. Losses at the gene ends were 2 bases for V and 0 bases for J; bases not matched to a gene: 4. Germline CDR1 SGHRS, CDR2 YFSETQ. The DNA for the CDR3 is TGCGCCAGCAGCTTAGGGGGCCCAGACCAAGAGACCCAGTACTTC. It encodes CASSLGGPDQETQYF.

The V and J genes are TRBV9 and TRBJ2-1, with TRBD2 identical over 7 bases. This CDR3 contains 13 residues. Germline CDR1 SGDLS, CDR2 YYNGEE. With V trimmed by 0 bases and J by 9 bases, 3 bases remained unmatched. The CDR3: CASSVAGGGEQFF. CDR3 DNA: TGTGCCAGCAGCGTAGCGGGCGGGGGTGAGCAGTTCTTC.

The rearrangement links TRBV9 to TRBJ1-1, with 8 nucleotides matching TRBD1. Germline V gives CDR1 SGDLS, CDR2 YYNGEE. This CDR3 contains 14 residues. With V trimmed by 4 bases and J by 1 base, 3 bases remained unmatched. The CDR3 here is CASSLGTGNTEAFF. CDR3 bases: TGTGCCAGCAGCCTAGGGACAGGGAACACTGAAGCTTTCTTT.

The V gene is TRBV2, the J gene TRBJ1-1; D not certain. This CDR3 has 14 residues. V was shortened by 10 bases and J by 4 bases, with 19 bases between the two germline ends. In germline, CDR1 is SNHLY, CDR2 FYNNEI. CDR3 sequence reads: CAISKREKGTEAFF. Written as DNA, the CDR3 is TGTGCCATCTCTAAGAGGGAGAAGGGCACTGAAGCTTTCTTT.

The CDR3 reads CASSGGQGDTQYF. The CDR3 DNA follows: TGTGCCAGCAGTGGGGGTCAGGGTGATACGCAGTATTTT. The V gene is TRBV25-1, the J gene TRBJ2-3, with D perhaps TRBD1 (5 bases). Germline V gene lookup returns CDR1 MGHDK and CDR2 SYGVNS. This CDR3 region has 13 residues. V was clipped by 4 bases and J by 6 bases, with 11 bases between them.

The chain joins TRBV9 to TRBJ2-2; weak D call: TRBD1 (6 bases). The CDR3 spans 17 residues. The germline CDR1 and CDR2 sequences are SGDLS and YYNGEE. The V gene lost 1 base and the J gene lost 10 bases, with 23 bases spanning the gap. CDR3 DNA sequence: TGTGCCAGCAGCGTACGGCCACAGGGTTTCCCGGTAGAGGAGCTGTTTTTT. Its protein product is CASSVRPQGFPVEELFF. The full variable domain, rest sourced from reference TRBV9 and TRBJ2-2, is DSGVTQTPKHLITATGQRVTLRCSPRSGDLSVYWYQQSLDQGLQFLIQYYNGEERAKGNILERFSAQQFPDLHSELNLSSLELGDSALYFCASSVRPQGFPVEELFFGEGSRLTVL.

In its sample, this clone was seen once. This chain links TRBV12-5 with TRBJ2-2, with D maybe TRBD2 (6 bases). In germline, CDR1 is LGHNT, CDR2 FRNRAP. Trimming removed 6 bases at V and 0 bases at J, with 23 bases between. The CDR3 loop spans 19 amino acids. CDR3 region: CASGTTGLPLPPNTGELFF. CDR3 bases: TGTGCTAGTGGAACCACGGGACTCCCCCTTCCCCCGAACACCGGGGAGCTGTTTTTT.